Listed here are 32 T cell receptor beta chains from one sample, sequenced in a study of CD4 T cells in relation to SARS-CoV-2 and coronaviruses. This table comes from immunoSEQ multiplex PCR, and its TCRdb copy is limited to in-frame clones, with some not included. Counted here are about 37,000 clones, 88% occurring once; the ten biggest clones make up roughly a tenth. Sequencing was carried out using memory CD4+ T cells from PBMCs. Receptors were obtained from an adult with COVID-19.

The V gene is TRBV11-3, the J gene TRBJ2-3; D is undetermined. Germline CDR1 SGHNT, CDR2 YENEEA. The V gene lost 6 bases and the J gene lost 3 bases, with 10 bases spanning the gap. CDR3 size: 13 residues. CDR3 protein: CASSKGPTDTQYF. In nucleotides, the CDR3 is TGTGCCAGCAGTAAAGGGCCGACAGATACGCAGTATTTT.

V usage is TRBV19 and J usage is TRBJ2-5, with D possibly being TRBD1 (5 bases). The CDR3 is 15 residues long. Germline CDR1 is LNHDA and CDR2 is SQIVND (reference sequence). V lost 0 bases, J lost 4 bases, and 12 bases lay in between. As DNA, the CDR3 is TGTGCCAGTAGTATAGATCAATCAGGGCTAGAGACCCAGTACTTC. Its protein product is CASSIDQSGLETQYF.

The chain uses TRBV20-1 and TRBJ1-4, with 10 bases matching TRBD1. Germline CDR1 DFQATT, CDR2 SNEGSKA (reference sequence). Trimming removed 3 bases from V and 8 bases from J; junction bases left unmatched: 6. This CDR3 comprises 14 residues. The CDR3 protein is CSASLRDRGEKLFF. DNA for the CDR3: TGCAGTGCTAGTCTCCGGGACAGGGGCGAAAAACTGTTTTTT.

V and J are TRBV24-1 and TRBJ1-4, with TRBD1 matching 8 bases. Losses at the gene ends were 3 bases for V and 3 bases for J; bases not matched to a gene: 5. Germline CDR1 reads KGHDR; CDR2 reads SFDVKD. The CDR3 is 16 residues long. CDR3 protein: CATSDPRTGSNEKLFF. CDR3 sequence (DNA): TGTGCCACCAGTGATCCAAGGACAGGGTCTAATGAAAAACTGTTTTTT.

The chain's CDR3 is CASSPRQGANTEAFF. CDR3 sequence (DNA): TGTGCCAGCAGCCCACGTCAGGGGGCTAACACTGAAGCTTTCTTT. The V and J genes are TRBV9 and TRBJ1-1, with 8 bases lining up with TRBD1. Germline-derived CDR1 and CDR2 are SGDLS and YYNGEE. Unmatched junction bases numbered 7, after V lost 4 bases and J lost 2 bases. The CDR3 has 15 amino acids.

This clone has a single count. The chain uses TRBV6-6 and TRBJ2-3; D could derive from TRBD1 or TRBD2 (5 bases each). The CDR3 has 12 amino acids. The germline V gene has CDR1 MNHNY and CDR2 SVGAGI (reference sequence). V lost 6 bases and J 6 bases, leaving 10 bases between the germline ends. The CDR3 protein is CASSPGPDTQYF. In DNA, the CDR3 is TGTGCCAGCAGCCCGGGACCCGATACGCAGTATTTT.

In this sample, this clone turned up once. The chain recombines TRBV18 with TRBJ2-2, with 8 nucleotides matching TRBD1. The J segment lost 4 bases and the V segment lost 3 bases, leaving 4 bases of the junction unmatched. The CDR3 runs 15 residues. Germline V gene lookup returns CDR1 KGHSH and CDR2 LQKENI. CDR3 loop: CASSPATGATGELFF. The CDR3 region has the DNA TGTGCCAGCTCACCCGCGACAGGGGCCACCGGGGAGCTGTTTTTT.

This chain links TRBV12-3 or TRBV12-4 with TRBJ1-2; D might be TRBD1 (5 bases). The CDR3 length is 13 residues. Trimming took off 5 bases at V and 8 bases at J, with 15 bases between the two ends. CDR3 DNA: TGTGCCAGCAGTCTAAGCAGGGAAAGAGGCTACACCTTC. Amino acids: CASSLSRERGYTF.

The V gene is TRBV6-5, the J gene TRBJ2-3, with 11 bases fitting TRBD2. With V trimmed by 7 bases and J by 3 bases, 3 bases remained unmatched. Germline V gene sequence: CDR1 MNHEY, CDR2 SVGAGI. There are 14 residues in the CDR3. The CDR3 sequence is CASTPSGGTDTQYF. The CDR3 coding sequence is TGTGCCAGCACACCTAGCGGGGGGACAGATACGCAGTATTTT.

This clone is a singleton in its sample. The V gene is TRBV19, the J gene TRBJ2-3, with 12 bases lining up with TRBD2. J was trimmed by 4 bases and V by 4 bases; bases with no gene match: 15. Germline-derived CDR1 and CDR2 are LNHDA and SQIVND (reference sequence). The CDR3 length is 19 residues. The DNA for the CDR3 is TGTGCCAGTAGTACGGTCCCGATGGGGGGACTAGCGGGCGCAGATACGCAGTATTTT. This codes for CASSTVPMGGLAGADTQYF.

This clone came up once. Other DNA sequences in the same sample also yield this CDR3. V gene TRBV19 combines with J gene TRBJ1-2; 9 nucleotides align to TRBD1. Losses at the gene ends were 4 bases for V and 3 bases for J; bases not matched to a gene: 3. The germline V gene encodes CDR1 LNHDA and CDR2 SQIVND (reference sequence). This CDR3 region has 14 residues. CDR3 DNA: TGTGCCAGTAGTAGGAGGGACAGGGACTATGGCTACACCTTC. It specifies CASSRRDRDYGYTF.

The chain is built from TRBV6-5 and TRBJ1-5, with 7 bases lining up with TRBD1. Germline lookup yields CDR1 MNHEY and CDR2 SVGAGI. This CDR3 is built from 15 residues. The ends lost 6 bases at V and 2 bases at J; junction bases unmatched: 7. The CDR3 sequence: CASRSGTAGNQPQHF. DNA for the CDR3: TGTGCCAGCAGGTCCGGGACAGCGGGCAATCAGCCCCAGCATTTT.

This clone has more than one count but fewer than ten. The chain combines TRBV25-1 with TRBJ2-7; D is perhaps TRBD1 or TRBD2 (5 bases each). V lost 4 bases and J lost 4, with 11 bases in between. Germline-derived CDR1 and CDR2 are MGHDK and SYGVNS. This CDR3 is built from 13 residues. The chain's CDR3 is CASSGVGAYEQYF. The CDR3 nucleotides read TGTGCCAGCAGTGGAGTCGGGGCGTACGAGCAGTACTTC.

The chain carries TRBV9 and TRBJ1-1, with D possibly being TRBD1 (5 bases). The V gene's germline CDR1 is SGDLS and CDR2 YYNGEE. This CDR3 is built from 15 residues. V shed 0 bases and J shed 2 bases, with 11 bases lying between them. Written as DNA, the CDR3 is TGTGCCAGCAGCGTAGTGGGAGGGGCCAACACTGAAGCTTTCTTT. Translating it yields CASSVVGGANTEAFF.

V gene TRBV12-3 or TRBV12-4 combines with J gene TRBJ1-2; D remains ambiguous. V lost 8 bases and J 10 bases, leaving 17 bases between the germline ends. The CDR3 loop spans 12 amino acids. The CDR3 here is CASGSLRKIYTF. CDR3 nucleotides: TGTGCCAGCGGATCTCTCCGGAAGATCTACACCTTC.

The rearrangement uses TRBV5-6 and TRBJ2-5, with TRBD2 matching 7 bases. CDR1 is SGHDT, CDR2 YYEEEE, per germline. CDR3 length: 15 amino acids. The J segment lost 7 bases and the V segment lost 0 bases, leaving 9 bases of the junction unmatched. The CDR3 coding sequence is TGTGCCAGCAGCTTGGGATTTGGGGGGGGAGGGACCCAGTACTTC. Protein sequence: CASSLGFGGGGTQYF.

This chain's CDR3 is CASNGGRGELFF. Here the CDR3 DNA reads TGTGCCAGCAACGGGGGGCGCGGGGAGCTGTTTTTT. The V call is TRBV2, the J call TRBJ2-2, with D possibly TRBD2 on 7 matching bases. The CDR3 totals 12 residues. V was clipped by 7 bases and J by 7 bases, with 10 bases between them. In germline, CDR1 is SNHLY, CDR2 FYNNEI. Looking up the rest from reference TRBV2 and TRBJ2-2 gives the full variable domain: EPEVTQTPSHQVTQMGQEVILRCVPISNHLYFYWYRQILGQKVEFLVSFYNNEISEKSEIFDDQFSVERPDGSNFTLKIRSTKLEDSAMYFCASNGGRGELFFGEGSRLTVL.

The chain is built from TRBV6-4 and TRBJ1-3; TRBD1 is a possible D gene (6 bases). The V gene's germline CDR1 is MRHNA and CDR2 SNTAGT. The V gene lost 3 bases and the J gene lost 4 bases, with 16 bases spanning the gap. The CDR3 extends over 16 amino acids. The CDR3 region has the DNA TGTGCCAGCAGTGATCCGACAGGCTTAAACGGAAACACCATATATTTT. Its protein product is CASSDPTGLNGNTIYF.

This chain joins TRBV19 and TRBJ2-1; possibly TRBD2 for D (7 bases). V was clipped by 7 bases and J by 7 bases, with 17 bases between them. CDR1 is LNHDA and CDR2 is SQIVND in the germline V gene (reference sequence). This CDR3 has 14 amino acids. The CDR3 DNA follows: TGTGCCAGTACCCAAAGGGGGGGTTTGAATGAGCAGTTCTTC. It is translated as CASTQRGGLNEQFF.

This chain's CDR3 is CASSELGQGAGGYTF. In nucleotides, the CDR3 is TGTGCCAGCAGTGAATTGGGACAGGGGGCGGGTGGCTACACCTTC. V is TRBV6-1 and J is TRBJ1-2; the match to TRBD1 covers 12 bases. The J segment lost 7 bases and the V segment lost 2 bases, leaving 5 bases of the junction unmatched. CDR3 length: 15 amino acids. The germline CDR1 and CDR2 sequences are MNHNS and SASEGT.

The J gene is TRBJ2-7, the V gene TRBV11-2; 7 nucleotides agree with TRBD1. This CDR3 is 12 amino acids long. Germline V CDR1 and CDR2: SGHAT, FQNNGV. The V and J ends lost 6 bases and 7 bases, in that order; junction bases with no gene match: 6. The CDR3 spells CASRRTGREQYF. The CDR3 coding sequence is TGTGCCAGCAGGCGGACAGGTCGGGAGCAGTACTTC.

The chain is built from TRBV6-2 or TRBV6-3 and TRBJ2-5, with TRBD2 matching over 12 bases. The V and J ends lost 6 bases and 1 base, in that order; junction bases with no gene match: 12. CDR3 length: 18 residues. Germline V gives CDR1 MNHEY, CDR2 SVGEGT. CDR3 in DNA: TGTGCCAGCAGCCACAGGGGTGTACTAGCGGGGGGCCAAGAGACCCAGTACTTC. Translating it yields CASSHRGVLAGGQETQYF.

This clone was recorded once. The CDR3 bases are TGTGCCAGCAGCGTAGCCAGCGGGGGGGCTCTAAGCACAGATACGCAGTATTTT. It specifies CASSVASGGALSTDTQYF. J is TRBJ2-3 and V is TRBV9; 10 nucleotides line up with TRBD2. The V gene's germline CDR1 is SGDLS and CDR2 YYNGEE. V gave up 0 bases and J gave up 0 bases; unmatched junction bases: 7. CDR3 size: 18 residues. Supplemented by reference TRBV9 and TRBJ2-3, the full variable domain reads DSGVTQTPKHLITATGQRVTLRCSPRSGDLSVYWYQQSLDQGLQFLIQYYNGEERAKGNILERFSAQQFPDLHSELNLSSLELGDSALYFCASSVASGGALSTDTQYFGPGTRLTVL.

This chain joins TRBV28 and TRBJ1-2; 10 nucleotides match TRBD1. The CDR3 covers 15 residues. Per the germline V gene, CDR1 is MDHEN and CDR2 is SYDVKM. V dropped 4 bases and J dropped 6; count of bases not matched to a gene: 8. This CDR3 is CASSWAPGQGNGYTF. The CDR3 region has the DNA TGTGCCAGCAGTTGGGCCCCGGGACAGGGGAATGGCTACACCTTC.

V is TRBV6-4 and J is TRBJ2-2; no clear D. CDR3 size: 18 residues. Trimming took 8 bases from V and 0 from J, leaving 22 bases between them. CDR1 and CDR2 (germline): MRHNA, SNTAGT. The CDR3 loop is CASASVKINLSNTGELFF. Here the CDR3 DNA reads TGTGCCAGCGCAAGCGTCAAAATTAACTTATCGAACACCGGGGAGCTGTTTTTT.

The chain combines TRBV11-3 with TRBJ2-7; tentatively, D is TRBD1 or TRBD2 (5 bases each). Per the germline V gene, CDR1 is SGHNT and CDR2 is YENEEA. The V end was cut by 5 bases, the J end by 3 bases, with 20 bases between. The CDR3 contains 16 residues. CDR3 coding DNA: TGTGCCAGCAGCATGAAGGGACCCGAATCCCTCTACGAGCAGTACTTC. The encoded protein is CASSMKGPESLYEQYF.

J is TRBJ2-2 and V is TRBV10-3, with 9 bases fitting TRBD1. Germline assignment: CDR1 ENHRY and CDR2 SYGVKD. J lost 5 bases, V lost 10 bases, and 11 bases had no gene match. The CDR3 spans 15 residues. In nucleotides, the CDR3 is TGTGCCACTCAACCGGGACAGGGTCAGACCGGGGAGCTGTTTTTT. It encodes CATQPGQGQTGELFF.

The chain is built from TRBV27 and TRBJ1-4; the D gene is possibly TRBD1 (5 bases). The germline V gene encodes CDR1 MNHEY and CDR2 SMNVEV (reference sequence). CDR3 length equals 15 residues. Trimming removed 2 bases from V and 12 bases from J, with 19 bases in between. The CDR3 nucleotides read TGTGCCAGCAGTTTAGCCAGGGCGGGGGTTAAGGAACTGTTTTTT. This encodes CASSLARAGVKELFF. Variable domain in full (rest from reference TRBV27 and TRBJ1-4): EAQVTQNPRYLITVTGKKLTVTCSQNMNHEYMSWYRQDPGLGLRQIYYSMNVEVTDKGDVPEGYKVSRKEKRNFPLILESPSPNQTSLYFCASSLARAGVKELFFGSGTQLSVL.

This chain uses TRBV7-2 with TRBJ2-1; D gene ambiguous. The germline V and J ends were trimmed by 5 bases and 4 bases, with 9 bases remaining between them. CDR3 length: 13 amino acids. Germline assignment: CDR1 SGHTA and CDR2 FQGNSA. CDR3 in amino acids: CASSLIQYNEQFF. CDR3 bases: TGTGCCAGCAGCCTGATTCAATACAATGAGCAGTTCTTC.

The J gene is TRBJ2-7, the V gene TRBV7-2, with D possibly TRBD2 on 6 matching bases. The CDR3 covers 12 residues. The ends were cut back, 3 bases at V and 5 bases at J, with 8 bases in the middle. Germline V gives CDR1 SGHTA, CDR2 FQGNSA. The CDR3 spells CASSLGLNEQYF. CDR3 nucleotides: TGTGCCAGCAGCTTGGGACTGAACGAGCAGTACTTC. The full variable domain, its missing parts supplied by reference TRBV7-2 and TRBJ2-7, is GAGVSQSPSNKVTEKGKDVELRCDPISGHTALYWYRQSLGQGLEFLIYFQGNSAPDKSGLPSDRFSAERTGGSVSTLTIQRTQQEDSAVYLCASSLGLNEQYFGPGTRLTVT.

The chain is built from TRBV4-1 and TRBJ2-3; 12 bases map to TRBD2. V lost 0 bases to trimming and J lost 11 bases; unmatched junction nucleotides: 12. Per the germline V gene, CDR1 is MGHRA and CDR2 is YSYEKL. This CDR3 comprises 17 residues. The CDR3 is CASSQESGLAGSGGQYF. DNA for the CDR3: TGCGCCAGCAGCCAAGAGTCAGGACTAGCGGGGTCGGGGGGGCAGTATTTT.

This sequence joins TRBV5-6 and TRBJ1-1; no firm D call. V lost 5 bases and J lost 4, with 12 bases in between. Germline CDR1 SGHDT, CDR2 YYEEEE. This CDR3 spans 13 amino acids. The CDR3 coding sequence is TGTGCCAGCAGAAGATTGGAGAGCACTGAAGCTTTCTTT. Its translation is CASRRLESTEAFF. The variable domain in full, with the rest retrieved from reference TRBV5-6 and TRBJ1-1, is DAGVTQSPTHLIKTRGQQVTLRCSPKSGHDTVSWYQQALGQGPQFIFQYYEEEERQRGNFPDRFSGHQFPNYSSELNVNALLLGDSALYLCASRRLESTEAFFGQGTRLTVV.